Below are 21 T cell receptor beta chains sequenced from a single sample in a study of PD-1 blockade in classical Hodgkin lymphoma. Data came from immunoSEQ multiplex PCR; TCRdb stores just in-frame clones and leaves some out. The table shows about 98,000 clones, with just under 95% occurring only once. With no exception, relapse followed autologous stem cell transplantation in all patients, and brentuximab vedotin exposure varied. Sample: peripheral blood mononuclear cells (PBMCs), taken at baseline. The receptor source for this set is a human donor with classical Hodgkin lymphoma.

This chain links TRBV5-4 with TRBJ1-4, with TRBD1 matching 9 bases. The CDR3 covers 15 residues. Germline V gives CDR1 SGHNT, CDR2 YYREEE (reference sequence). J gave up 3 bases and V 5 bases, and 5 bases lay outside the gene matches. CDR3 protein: CASSSDRGANEKLFF. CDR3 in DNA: TGTGCCAGCAGTTCCGACAGGGGGGCTAATGAAAAACTGTTTTTT.

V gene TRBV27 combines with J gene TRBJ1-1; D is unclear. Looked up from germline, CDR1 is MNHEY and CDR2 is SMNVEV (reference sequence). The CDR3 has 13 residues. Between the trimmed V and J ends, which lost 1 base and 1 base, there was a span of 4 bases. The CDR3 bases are TGTGCCAGCAGTTTATTTGGGAACACTGAAGCTTTCTTT. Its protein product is CASSLFGNTEAFF.

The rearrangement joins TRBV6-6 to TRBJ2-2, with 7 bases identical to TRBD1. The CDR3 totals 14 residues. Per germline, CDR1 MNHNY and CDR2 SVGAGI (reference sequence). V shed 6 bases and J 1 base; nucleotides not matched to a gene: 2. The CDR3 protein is CASRRTGNTGELFF. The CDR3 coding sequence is TGTGCCAGCAGACGGACAGGGAACACCGGGGAGCTGTTTTTT.

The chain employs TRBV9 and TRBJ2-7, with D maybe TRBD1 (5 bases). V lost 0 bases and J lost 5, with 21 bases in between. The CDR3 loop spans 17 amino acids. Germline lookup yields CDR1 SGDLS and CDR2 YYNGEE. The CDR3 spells CASSVGLRAGRRNEQYF. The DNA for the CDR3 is TGTGCCAGCAGCGTAGGTTTACGGGCAGGGCGTAGAAACGAGCAGTACTTC.

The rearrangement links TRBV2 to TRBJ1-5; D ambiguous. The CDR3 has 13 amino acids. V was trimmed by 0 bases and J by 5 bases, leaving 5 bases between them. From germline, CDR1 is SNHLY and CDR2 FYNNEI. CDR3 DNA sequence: TGTGCCAGCAGTGAAGCGTCCTATCAGCCCCAGCATTTT. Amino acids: CASSEASYQPQHF. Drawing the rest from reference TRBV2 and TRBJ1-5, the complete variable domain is EPEVTQTPSHQVTQMGQEVILRCVPISNHLYFYWYRQILGQKVEFLVSFYNNEISEKSEIFDDQFSVERPDGSNFTLKIRSTKLEDSAMYFCASSEASYQPQHFGDGTRLSIL.

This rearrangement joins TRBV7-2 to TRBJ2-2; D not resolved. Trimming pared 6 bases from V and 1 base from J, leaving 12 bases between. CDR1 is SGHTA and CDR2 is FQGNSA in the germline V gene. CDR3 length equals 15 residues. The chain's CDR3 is CASSYDIRNTGELFF. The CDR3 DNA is TGTGCCAGCAGTTACGACATAAGGAACACCGGGGAGCTGTTTTTT.

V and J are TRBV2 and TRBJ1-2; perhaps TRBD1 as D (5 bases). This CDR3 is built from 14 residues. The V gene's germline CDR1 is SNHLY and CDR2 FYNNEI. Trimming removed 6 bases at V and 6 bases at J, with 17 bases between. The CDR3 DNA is TGTGCCAGCAGCGCCGAGACAGAGGGTCATGGCTACACCTTC. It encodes CASSAETEGHGYTF.

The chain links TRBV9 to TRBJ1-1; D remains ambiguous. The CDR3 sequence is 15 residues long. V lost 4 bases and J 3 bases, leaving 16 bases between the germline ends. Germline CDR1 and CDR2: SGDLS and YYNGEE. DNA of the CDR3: TGTGCCAGCAGCCCTTTGGACGGCCTGGACACTGAAGCTTTCTTT. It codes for CASSPLDGLDTEAFF.

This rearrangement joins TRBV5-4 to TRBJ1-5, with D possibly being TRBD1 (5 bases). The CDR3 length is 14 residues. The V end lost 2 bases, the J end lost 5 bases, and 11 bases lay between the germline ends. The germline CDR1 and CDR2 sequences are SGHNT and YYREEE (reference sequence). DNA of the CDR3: TGTGCCAGCAGCTTCGATGGGGGATATCAGCCCCAGCATTTT. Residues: CASSFDGGYQPQHF.

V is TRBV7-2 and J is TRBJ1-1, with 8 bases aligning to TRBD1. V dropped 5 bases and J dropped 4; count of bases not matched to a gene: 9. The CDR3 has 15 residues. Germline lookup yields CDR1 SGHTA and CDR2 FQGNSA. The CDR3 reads CASSRWTGMGTEAFF. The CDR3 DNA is TGTGCCAGCAGCCGCTGGACAGGGATGGGCACTGAAGCTTTCTTT.

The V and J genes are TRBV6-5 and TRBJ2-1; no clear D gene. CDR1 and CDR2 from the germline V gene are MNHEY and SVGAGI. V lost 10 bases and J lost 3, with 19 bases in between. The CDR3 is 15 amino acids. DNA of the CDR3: TGTGCCACCAGGTGGACGGGCTTTAACTACAATGAGCAGTTCTTC. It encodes CATRWTGFNYNEQFF.

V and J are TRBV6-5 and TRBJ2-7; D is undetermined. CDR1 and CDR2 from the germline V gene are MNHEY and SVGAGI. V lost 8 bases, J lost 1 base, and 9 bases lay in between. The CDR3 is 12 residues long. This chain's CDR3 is CASWARSYEQYF. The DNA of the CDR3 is TGTGCCAGCTGGGCCCGGTCCTACGAGCAGTACTTC.

The DNA for the CDR3 is TGTGCCAGCAGCTTGCGGGCTAGCTACTACGAGCAGTACTTC. The encoded protein is CASSLRASYYEQYF. The chain joins TRBV7-3 to TRBJ2-7, with D possibly being TRBD2 (5 bases). Germline V lookup: CDR1 SGHTA, CDR2 FQGTGA. This CDR3 spans 14 amino acids. Between the trimmed V and J ends, which lost 3 bases and 3 bases, there was a span of 12 bases.

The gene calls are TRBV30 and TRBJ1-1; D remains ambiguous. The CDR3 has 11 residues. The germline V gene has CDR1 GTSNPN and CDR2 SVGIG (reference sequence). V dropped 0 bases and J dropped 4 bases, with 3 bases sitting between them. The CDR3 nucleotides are TGTGCCTGGAGTGTGATCACTGAAGCTTTCTTT. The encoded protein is CAWSVITEAFF.

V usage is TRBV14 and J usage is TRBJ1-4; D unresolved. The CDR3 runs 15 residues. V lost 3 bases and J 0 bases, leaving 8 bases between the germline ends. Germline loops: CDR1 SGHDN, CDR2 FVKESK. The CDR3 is CASSHGPATNEKLFF. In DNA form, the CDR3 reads TGTGCCAGCAGCCACGGGCCCGCAACTAATGAAAAACTGTTTTTT.

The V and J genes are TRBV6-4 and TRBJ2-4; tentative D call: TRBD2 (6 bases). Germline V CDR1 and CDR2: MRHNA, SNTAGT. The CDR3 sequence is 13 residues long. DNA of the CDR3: TGTGGACCGGGACCCGGAGGGGAAAACATTCAGTACTTC. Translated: CGPGPGGENIQYF.

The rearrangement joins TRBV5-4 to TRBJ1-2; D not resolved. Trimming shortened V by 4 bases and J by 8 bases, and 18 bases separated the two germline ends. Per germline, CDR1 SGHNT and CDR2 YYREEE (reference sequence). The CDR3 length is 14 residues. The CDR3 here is CASSPSPPGEGYTF. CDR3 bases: TGTGCCAGCAGCCCGAGTCCCCCGGGTGAAGGCTACACCTTC.

CDR3 region: CASGTGGAWTGELFF. The CDR3 DNA sequence: TGCGCCAGCGGGACAGGGGGTGCGTGGACCGGGGAGCTGTTTTTT. The V gene is TRBV5-1, the J gene TRBJ2-2, with 11 positions matching TRBD1. The CDR3 consists of 15 residues. Per germline, CDR1 SGHRS and CDR2 YFSETQ. After removal of 7 bases from V and 5 bases from J, the junction contained 7 bases not matched to a gene.

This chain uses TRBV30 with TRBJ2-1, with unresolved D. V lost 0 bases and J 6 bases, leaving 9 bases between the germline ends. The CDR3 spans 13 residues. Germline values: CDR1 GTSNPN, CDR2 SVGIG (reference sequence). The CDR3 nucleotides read TGTGCCTGGAGTGTATTGTCAGTCAATGAGCAGTTCTTC. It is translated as CAWSVLSVNEQFF.

The CDR3 nucleotides read TGTGCCAGCTCACCGTGGGGACAGTCTGGAAACACCATATATTTT. Its protein is CASSPWGQSGNTIYF. This chain links TRBV18 with TRBJ1-3, with 7 bases fitting TRBD1. The CDR3 loop spans 15 amino acids. J lost 1 base, V lost 3 bases, and 3 bases had no gene match. Looked up from germline, CDR1 is KGHSH and CDR2 is LQKENI.

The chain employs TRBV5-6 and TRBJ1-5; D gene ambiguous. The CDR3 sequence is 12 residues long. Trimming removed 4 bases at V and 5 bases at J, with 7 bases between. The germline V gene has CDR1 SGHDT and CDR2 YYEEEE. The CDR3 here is CASSLPDQPQHF. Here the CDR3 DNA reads TGTGCCAGCAGCCTGCCGGATCAGCCCCAGCATTTT.